This T cell receptor beta chain comes out of a study of cytomegalovirus exposure and HLA in healthy donors. Study-wide results and limits: Most TCR sequences were seen very rarely across donors, but some public TCRs occurred in many. Among TCR beta chains, those listed as cytomegalovirus-associated numbered under 200. Specificity for CMV antigens was confirmed in vitro for a few of the CMV-associated chains.

The repertoire was sequenced with immunoSEQ multiplex PCR; TCRdb's copy has only in-frame clones and lacks some. This table holds 110,000 or so clones, roughly 84% found once. As to this clone: Its antigen is currently unknown.

Germline values: CDR1 GTSNPN, CDR2 SVGIG (reference sequence). V gave up 8 bases and J gave up 1 base; unmatched junction bases: 7. The CDR3 sequence is 14 residues long. What was sequenced was PBMCs. This sequence originates from a woman aged 18-29 years in good health and CMV-seronegative. The J gene is TRBJ2-3, the V gene TRBV30; TRBD1 aligns across 9 bases. The CDR3 coding sequence is TGTGCCGGCGGGACAGGGCGAGGCACAGATACGCAGTATTTT. It translates to CAGGTGRGTDTQYF.